Listed here are 5 T cell receptor beta chains from one sample, sequenced in a study of control samples from healthy donors and cancer patients. Repertoires were generated with immunoSEQ multiplex PCR, while TCRdb's copy carries only in-frame clones and drops some. The sample shows 120,000 or so clones, about 89% of them seen only once. The sample was blood. The receptors were sampled from a man between 60 and 75 years old in good health.

The chain links TRBV3-1 (or the pseudogene TRBV3-2) to TRBJ1-5, with D unclear. CDR1 is LGHDT and CDR2 is YNNKEL in the germline V gene (reference sequence). The CDR3 loop spans 14 amino acids. Trimming removed 5 bases from V and 0 bases from J, with 8 bases in between. CDR3 DNA sequence: TGTGCCAGCAGCTCAGACGTTAGCAATCAGCCCCAGCATTTT. It codes for CASSSDVSNQPQHF.

The chain carries TRBV3-1 (or the pseudogene TRBV3-2) and TRBJ1-1; the D is unclear. CDR3 length: 14 residues. The V end was cut by 1 base, the J end by 2 bases, with 8 bases between. From germline, CDR1 is LGHDT and CDR2 YNNKEL (reference sequence). Here the CDR3 DNA reads TGTGCCAGCAGCCAAGGTACTCAAAACACTGAAGCTTTCTTT. This gives the protein CASSQGTQNTEAFF.

This chain links TRBV23-1 with TRBJ1-5, with D maybe TRBD1 (6 bases). TRBV23-1 is noted as an ORF with a role that remains uncertain. This CDR3 spans 16 amino acids. V lost 4 bases to trimming and J lost 6 bases, with 19 bases between them. The CDR3 loop is CASSRKKGHMSQPQHF. For the CDR3, the DNA is TGCGCCAGCAGTCGTAAAAAGGGACACATGAGTCAGCCCCAGCATTTT.

The chain combines TRBV24-1 with TRBJ2-2; TRBD1 matches 7 bases. Germline CDR1 reads KGHDR; CDR2 reads SFDVKD. The CDR3 covers 17 residues. V trimming: 5 bases; J trimming: 4 bases; junction bases outside the gene matches: 12. DNA of the CDR3: TGTGCCACCAGTGGGCCCTTTGGCAGGGGGAGCACCGGGGAGCTGTTTTTT. Translating gives CATSGPFGRGSTGELFF.

Worth noting for this clone: A read error may account for a junction end that differs from germline. This chain joins TRBV6-5 and TRBJ2-1, with 13 positions matching TRBD2. The CDR3 runs 13 residues. Germline CDR1 reads MNHEY; CDR2 reads SVGAGI. The CDR3 spells CASRDTSGGARIF. CDR3 nucleotide sequence: TGTGCCAGCAGAGATACTAGCGGGGGGGCCAGAATCTTC.